These T cell receptor beta chains were read from a single sample in a study of blood T cell repertoires in COVID-19. Profiling relied on immunoSEQ multiplex PCR, and the TCRdb table lists in-frame clones only, not all of them. The table lists some 100,000 clones, 88% of them singletons. Sequencing was performed on peripheral blood. The receptors originated from a man aged 50 to 60 with COVID-19, enrolled during active disease. Both conserved end residues are part of each CDR3. Each record gives: clone size, V gene, D gene, J gene, CDR3 DNA, CDR3 protein. The D gene is left open where the match is weak. Clone size is not always given. Where it is, it says once, few, many or a class for expanded clones.

NA	TRBV5-6	NA	TRBJ1-6	TGTGCCAGCAGCTTGGGGGGGCTGGTACGGTCACCCCTCCACTTT	CASSLGGLVRSPLHF
NA	TRBV12-1	NA	TRBJ2-7	TGTGCCAGCAGCCGAAAGAAACGAGTACAGGGGGGAATGTACGAGCAGTACTTC	CASSRKKRVQGGMYEQYF
NA	TRBV7-2	TRBD2	TRBJ2-2	TGTGCCAGCAGCCCGAGGACTAGAACCACCGGGGAGCTGTTTTTT	CASSPRTRTTGELFF
NA	TRBV29-1	NA	TRBJ1-6	TGCAGCGTTGAGGACTGGTCTGGCCTCCACTTT	CSVEDWSGLHF
NA	TRBV19	NA	TRBJ1-6	TGTGCCAGTAGCTCGGACAGCAGGGACTATAATTCACCCCTCCACTTT	CASSSDSRDYNSPLHF
NA	TRBV7-2	NA	TRBJ2-7	TGTGCCAGCAGCTTAGCGAAGGGGGACCTCCCCTACGAGCAGTACTTC	CASSLAKGDLPYEQYF
NA	TRBV4-2	TRBD2	TRBJ2-5	TGTGCCAGCAGCCTCAGCGAGAGCGGGGGGGCAGCAGAGACCCAGTACTTC	CASSLSESGGAAETQYF
NA	TRBV11-3	TRBD1	TRBJ2-7	TGTGCCAGCAGCCTGAACTCCGGGACAGGGGGGAGCGAGCAGTACTTC	CASSLNSGTGGSEQYF
NA	TRBV28	TRBD1	TRBJ1-2	TGTGCCAGCAGATTTTACAGGGGGAGCCCCCCCGAACGTCAGGGCTACACCTTC	CASRFYRGSPPERQGYTF
NA	TRBV5-1	NA	TRBJ2-1	TGCGCCAGCAGCATAATTGGGGGAGGTATGAATGAGCAGTTCTTC	CASSIIGGGMNEQFF
NA	TRBV10-3	TRBD2	TRBJ2-7	TGTGCCATCAGTCCGGGACTAGCGGGGGAAGACTACGAGCAGTACTTC	CAISPGLAGEDYEQYF
once	TRBV5-1	NA	TRBJ1-4	TGCGCCAGCAGCCCCGGGGGGGTAAGAGAAAAACTGTTTTTT	CASSPGGVREKLFF
few	TRBV5-4	NA	TRBJ2-4	TGTGCCAGCAGCGATTGGGGGGGCGGCCAAAAGGACATTCAGTACTTC	CASSDWGGGQKDIQYF
NA	TRBV2	NA	TRBJ1-5	TGTGCCAGCAGAAGAGACAGAAATACTAGCAATCAGCCCCAGCATTTT	CASRRDRNTSNQPQHF
NA	TRBV6-1	NA	TRBJ1-5	TGTGCCAGCAGTGACGGTTGGGGGGGTAACAATCAGCCCCAGCATTTT	CASSDGWGGNNQPQHF
once	TRBV27	TRBD2	TRBJ2-7	TGTGCCAGCAGTTTTTCTTCTGGTCTAGCGGTCTACGAGCAGTACTTC	CASSFSSGLAVYEQYF
NA	TRBV19	NA	TRBJ1-1	TGTGCCAGTAGTATACAGGGGAACACTGAAGCTTTCTTT	CASSIQGNTEAFF
NA	TRBV10-3	NA	TRBJ2-7	TGTGCCATCAGCCGACCGGGGTTCTCCTACGAGCAGTACTTC	CAISRPGFSYEQYF
once	TRBV7-2	TRBD1	TRBJ1-2	TGTGCCAGCAGCCCTCGGGAGGGGGCGGTGGTGATCTATGGCTACACCTTC	CASSPREGAVVIYGYTF
NA	TRBV7-3	TRBD1	TRBJ1-2	TGTGCCAGCAGCTTAGACAGGGTTGGCTATGGCTACACCTTC	CASSLDRVGYGYTF
NA	TRBV6-2/TRBV6-3	NA	TRBJ2-3	TGTGCCAGCAGTTACCCACTAGTAGATACGCAGTATTTT	CASSYPLVDTQYF
NA	TRBV11-1	NA	TRBJ1-1	TGTGCCAGCAGCCAAGCTGGGGGGAGGACGCTTGAGGCTTTCTTT	CASSQAGGRTLEAFF
once	TRBV4-2	NA	TRBJ1-2	TGTGCCAGCAGCCAAGGCTCGACGGAGGGCTACACCTTC	CASSQGSTEGYTF
once	TRBV3-1/TRBV3-2	NA	TRBJ1-1	TGTGCCAGCAGCCAAACGGGACACCTGAACACTGAAGCTTTCTTT	CASSQTGHLNTEAFF
few	TRBV5-8	NA	TRBJ1-5	TGTGCCAGCAGCCCGGGGGGGCGCCATAATAGCAATCAGCCCCAGCATTTT	CASSPGGRHNSNQPQHF
NA	TRBV10-3	NA	TRBJ1-1	TGTGCCATCAGTGAGCGGGGGGCAATAACTGAAGCTTTCTTT	CAISERGAITEAFF
once	TRBV5-4	TRBD2	TRBJ2-5	TGTGCCAGCAGCCCCGGGACTAGCGGGGGCTACAGCCTAGAAGAGACCCAGTACTTC	CASSPGTSGGYSLEETQYF
NA	TRBV9	TRBD1	TRBJ2-3	TGTGCCAGCAGCGTAGGTGGGGGAGGGACAGGGACAGATACGCAGTATTTT	CASSVGGGGTGTDTQYF
NA	TRBV30	TRBD1	TRBJ1-3	TGTGCCTGCCAAAAAGAGACAGGGTGGAAACTTCGCTCTGGAAACACCATATATTTT	CACQKETGWKLRSGNTIYF
NA	TRBV9	TRBD1	TRBJ1-2	TGTGCCAGCAGCCCCGGACAGGGGGCGCAAACTCAAGGCTACACCTTC	CASSPGQGAQTQGYTF
NA	TRBV5-6	NA	TRBJ2-7	TGTGCCAGCAGCCGGCAGGGGTACGAGCAGTACTTC	CASSRQGYEQYF
NA	TRBV9	TRBD2	TRBJ2-3	TGTGCCAGCAGCGTAGGGGGGGGTAGCACAGATACGCAGTATTTT	CASSVGGGSTDTQYF
NA	TRBV2	TRBD2	TRBJ2-3	TGTGCCAGAGCCCGGACTAGCGGGGGGGTTGTGTATTTT	CARARTSGGVVYF
NA	TRBV2	NA	TRBJ2-7	TGTGCCAGCAATCCAGGGGTCGGCGAGCAGTACTTC	CASNPGVGEQYF
NA	TRBV4-1	NA	TRBJ1-5	TGCGCCAGCAGCCCCGGACAGTTACATAGCAATCAGCCCCAGCATTTT	CASSPGQLHSNQPQHF
NA	TRBV5-4	TRBD2	TRBJ2-2	TGTGCCAGCAGCTTAGGACTAGCGGCCTCCTCGAGCACCGGGGAGCTGTTTTTT	CASSLGLAASSSTGELFF
NA	TRBV15	NA	TRBJ2-7	TGTGCCACCAGCTCTCAGGGTTCAGTCAACGAGCAGTACTTC	CATSSQGSVNEQYF
NA	TRBV3-1/TRBV3-2	TRBD2	TRBJ2-7	TGTGCCAGCAGGGACAGCGGGGGGGCCTTCTACGAGCAGTACTTC	CASRDSGGAFYEQYF
NA	TRBV11-3	NA	TRBJ2-7	TGTGCCAGCAGCCGGGGGTTGGGTGACTACGAGCAGTACTTC	CASSRGLGDYEQYF
NA	TRBV10-3	NA	TRBJ1-4	TGTGCCATCAGTGAAGGGGAGGCAGGTGAAAAACTGTTTTTT	CAISEGEAGEKLFF